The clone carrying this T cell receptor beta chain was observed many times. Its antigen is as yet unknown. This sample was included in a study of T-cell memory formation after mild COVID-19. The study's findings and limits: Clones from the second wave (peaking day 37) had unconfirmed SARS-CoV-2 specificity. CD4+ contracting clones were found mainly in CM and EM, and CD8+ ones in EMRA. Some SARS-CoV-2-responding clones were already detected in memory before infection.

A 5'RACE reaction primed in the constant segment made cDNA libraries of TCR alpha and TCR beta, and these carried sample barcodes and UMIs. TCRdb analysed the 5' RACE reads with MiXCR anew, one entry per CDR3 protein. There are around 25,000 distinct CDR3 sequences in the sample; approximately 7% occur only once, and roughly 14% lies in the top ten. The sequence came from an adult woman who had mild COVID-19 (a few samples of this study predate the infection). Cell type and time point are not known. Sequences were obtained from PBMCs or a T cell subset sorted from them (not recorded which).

CDR3 loop: CASSPTGQGFLFGYTF. The CDR3 DNA reads as TGTGCCAGCTCACCGACGGGACAGGGGTTCCTCTTTGGCTACACCTTC. This chain uses TRBV18 with TRBJ1-2, with TRBD1 matching over 10 bases. Germline V gene lookup returns CDR1 KGHSH and CDR2 LQKENI. V gave up 3 bases and J gave up 7 bases; unmatched junction bases: 11. The CDR3 sequence is 16 residues long.